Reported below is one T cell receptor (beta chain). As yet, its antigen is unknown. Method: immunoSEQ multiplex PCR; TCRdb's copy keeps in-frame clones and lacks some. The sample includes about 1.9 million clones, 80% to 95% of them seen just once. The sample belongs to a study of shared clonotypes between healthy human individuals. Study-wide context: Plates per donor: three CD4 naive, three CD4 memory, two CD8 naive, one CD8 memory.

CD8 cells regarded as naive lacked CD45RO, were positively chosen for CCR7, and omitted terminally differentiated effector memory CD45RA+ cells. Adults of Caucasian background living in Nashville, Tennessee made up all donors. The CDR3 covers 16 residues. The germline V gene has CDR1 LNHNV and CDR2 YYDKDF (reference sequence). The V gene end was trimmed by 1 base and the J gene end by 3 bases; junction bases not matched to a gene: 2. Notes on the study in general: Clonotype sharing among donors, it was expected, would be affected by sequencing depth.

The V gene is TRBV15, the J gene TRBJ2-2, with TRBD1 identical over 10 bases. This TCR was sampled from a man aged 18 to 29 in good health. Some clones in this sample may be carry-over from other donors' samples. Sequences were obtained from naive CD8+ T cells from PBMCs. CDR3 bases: TGTGCCACCAGCAGAGGACAGGGGGCCTACACCGGGGAGCTGTTTTTT. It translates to CATSRGQGAYTGELFF.